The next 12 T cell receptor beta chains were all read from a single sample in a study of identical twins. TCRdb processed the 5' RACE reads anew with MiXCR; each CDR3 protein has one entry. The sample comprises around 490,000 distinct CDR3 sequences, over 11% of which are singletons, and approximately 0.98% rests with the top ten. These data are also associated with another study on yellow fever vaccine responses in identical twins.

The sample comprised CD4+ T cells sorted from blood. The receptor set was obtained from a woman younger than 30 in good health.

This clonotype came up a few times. CDR3 region: CASSQTSGTGIYEQYF. The CDR3 DNA sequence: TGTGCCAGCAGCCAGACCTCTGGGACAGGGATCTACGAGCAGTACTTC. The chain employs TRBV3-1 and TRBJ2-7; 9 nucleotides match TRBD1. V gave up 3 bases and J gave up 3 bases; unmatched junction bases: 9. The CDR3 covers 16 residues. Germline V CDR1 and CDR2: LGHDT, YNNKEL (reference sequence).

Here the CDR3 reads CASSAQALTGIGTNSETQYF. The CDR3 DNA is TGTGCCAGCAGCGCCCAGGCACTGACAGGGATTGGGACCAATTCAGAGACCCAGTACTTC. The V gene is TRBV12-3 or TRBV12-4, the J gene TRBJ2-5, with TRBD1 identical over 7 bases. The CDR3 runs 20 residues. With 6 bases clipped from V and 4 bases from J, the junction kept 26 bases outside the gene matches.

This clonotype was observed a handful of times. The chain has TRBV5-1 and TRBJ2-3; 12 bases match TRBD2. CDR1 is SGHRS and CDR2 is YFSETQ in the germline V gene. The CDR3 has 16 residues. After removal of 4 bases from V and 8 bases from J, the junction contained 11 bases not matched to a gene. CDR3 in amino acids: CASSPGLAGPPGTQYF. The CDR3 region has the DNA TGCGCCAGCAGCCCAGGACTAGCGGGGCCCCCGGGTACGCAGTATTTT.

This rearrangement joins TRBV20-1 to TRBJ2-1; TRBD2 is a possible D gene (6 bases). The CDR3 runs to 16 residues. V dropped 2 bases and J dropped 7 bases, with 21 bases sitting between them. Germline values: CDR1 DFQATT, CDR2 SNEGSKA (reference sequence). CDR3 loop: CSARSPARTTRNEQFF. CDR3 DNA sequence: TGCAGTGCTAGATCCCCAGCCAGGACTACCCGTAATGAGCAGTTCTTC.

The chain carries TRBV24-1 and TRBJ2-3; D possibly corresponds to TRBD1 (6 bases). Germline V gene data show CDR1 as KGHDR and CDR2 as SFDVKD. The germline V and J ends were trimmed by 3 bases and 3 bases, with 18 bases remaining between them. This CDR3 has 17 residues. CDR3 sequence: CATSDLGQQGTTDTQYF. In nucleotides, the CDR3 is TGTGCCACCAGTGATCTCGGCCAACAGGGCACTACAGATACGCAGTATTTT.

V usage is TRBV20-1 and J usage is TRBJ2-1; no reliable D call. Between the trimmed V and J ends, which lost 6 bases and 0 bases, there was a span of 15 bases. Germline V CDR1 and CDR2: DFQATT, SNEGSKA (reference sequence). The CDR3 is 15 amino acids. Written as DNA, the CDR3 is TGCAGTGCATCCGCCGGAAGAATCTCCTACAATGAGCAGTTCTTC. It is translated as CSASAGRISYNEQFF.

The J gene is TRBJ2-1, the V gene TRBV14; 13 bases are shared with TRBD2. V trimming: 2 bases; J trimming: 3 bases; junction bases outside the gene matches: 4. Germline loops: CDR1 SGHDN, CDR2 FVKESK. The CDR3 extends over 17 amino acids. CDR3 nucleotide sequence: TGTGCCAGCAGCCAAAAGGGACTAGCGGGGTACTACAATGAGCAGTTCTTC. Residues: CASSQKGLAGYYNEQFF.

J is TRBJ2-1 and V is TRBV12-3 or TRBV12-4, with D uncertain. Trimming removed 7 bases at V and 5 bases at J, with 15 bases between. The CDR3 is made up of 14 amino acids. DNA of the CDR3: TGTGCCAGCACTTGGGATAAACCTCACAATGAGCAGTTCTTC. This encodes CASTWDKPHNEQFF.

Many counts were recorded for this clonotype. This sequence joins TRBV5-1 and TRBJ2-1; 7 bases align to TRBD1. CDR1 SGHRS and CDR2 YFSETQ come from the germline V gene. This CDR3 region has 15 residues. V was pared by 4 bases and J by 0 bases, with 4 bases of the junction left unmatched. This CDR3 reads CASSVRDSSYNEQFF. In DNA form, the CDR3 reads TGCGCCAGCAGCGTCCGGGACAGCTCCTACAATGAGCAGTTCTTC.

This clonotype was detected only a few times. The CDR3 is CASSLGGTVAQSEYGYTF. The CDR3 coding sequence is TGCGCCAGCAGCTTGGGTGGAACAGTCGCCCAATCAGAATATGGCTACACCTTC. The chain joins TRBV5-1 to TRBJ1-2, with D unresolved. This CDR3 is 18 amino acids long. The germline V gene has CDR1 SGHRS and CDR2 YFSETQ. The V end was cut by 0 bases, the J end by 5 bases, with 23 bases between.

CDR3 sequence reads: CASSQDRGSGAFF. CDR3 coding DNA: TGCGCCAGCAGCCAAGACAGAGGCAGTGGAGCTTTCTTT. This rearrangement joins TRBV4-3 to TRBJ1-1; D gene uncertain. CDR3 length: 13 amino acids. CDR1 and CDR2 (germline): LGHNA, YSLEER. With 0 bases removed from V and 10 bases from J, the gap between germline ends came to 12 bases.

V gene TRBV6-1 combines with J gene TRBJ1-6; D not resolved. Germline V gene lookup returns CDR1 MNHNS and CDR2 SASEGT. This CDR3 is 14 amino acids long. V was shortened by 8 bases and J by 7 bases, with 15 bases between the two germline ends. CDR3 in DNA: TGTGCCAGCGGTCTAACCCGGGCCAATTCACCCCTCCACTTT. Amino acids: CASGLTRANSPLHF.